This T cell receptor (beta chain) was obtained from a study of blood T cell repertoires in COVID-19. V was shortened by 2 bases and J by 2 bases, with 8 bases between the two germline ends. Looked up from germline, CDR1 is MNHEY and CDR2 is SVGEGT. The CDR3 sequence is 14 residues long. The data were produced by immunoSEQ multiplex PCR, yet TCRdb's version contains in-frame clones alone and is incomplete. The table records about 150,000 clones, around 91% of them present only once. The J gene is TRBJ2-3, the V gene TRBV6-2 or TRBV6-3, with no clear D. This sequence originates from a woman between 55 and 75 years old with active COVID-19. The specimen sequenced was peripheral blood. The CDR3 protein is CASSYRESTDTQYF. The CDR3 nucleotides are TGTGCCAGCAGTTACCGAGAATCCACAGATACGCAGTATTTT.